Below, 21 T cell receptor beta chains from the same sample are listed, as sequenced in a study of regulatory T cells in long-lasting Graves disease. Time point given: persistent/refractory GD, antithyroid drugs over 5 years with positive TRAb. TCR sequences were obtained from RNA taken from PBMCs. Investigators prepared the TCR beta libraries by applying iRepertoire HTBI primers and Arm-PCR of CDR3 regions. TCRdb reprocessed the multiplex PCR reads via MiXCR and lists one record per CDR3 protein. The sample contains 400,000 or so distinct CDR3 sequences, less than 25% of which appear only once. Specimen: peripheral blood mononuclear cells (PBMCs), collected when the disease was refractory, from a patient treated with antithyroid drugs. These receptors were taken from a female donor with Graves disease.

The rearrangement links TRBV20-1 to TRBJ2-2; weak D call: TRBD2 (6 bases). The CDR3 extends over 15 amino acids. V lost 3 bases and J 4 bases, leaving 15 bases between the germline ends. CDR1 and CDR2 (germline): DFQATT, SNEGSKA (reference sequence). CDR3 loop: CSASVSGHFTGELFF. DNA of the CDR3: TGCAGTGCTAGCGTTAGCGGCCACTTCACCGGGGAGCTGTTTTTT.

The chain carries TRBV9 and TRBJ2-7; TRBD2 agrees at 13 bases. Per germline, CDR1 SGDLS and CDR2 YYNGEE. The CDR3 runs 15 residues. J lost 7 bases, V lost 4 bases, and 8 bases had no gene match. The chain's CDR3 is CASSRTSGSLGEQYF. The CDR3 DNA reads as TGTGCCAGCAGCCGGACTAGCGGGAGTCTGGGGGAGCAGTACTTC.

In its sample, this clonotype was seen many times. The CDR3 here is CASSEEWGGYGYTF. CDR3 bases: TGTGCCAGCAGTGAGGAGTGGGGGGGCTATGGCTACACCTTC. The chain employs TRBV2 and TRBJ1-2; tentative D call: TRBD1 (5 bases). The CDR3 runs 14 residues. The V end was cut by 3 bases, the J end by 4 bases, with 12 bases between. CDR1 SNHLY and CDR2 FYNNEI come from the germline V gene.

This clonotype was counted many times. The chain recombines TRBV20-1 with TRBJ2-7; TRBD2 agrees at 11 bases. CDR3 length: 15 amino acids. The V segment lost 0 bases and the J segment 3 bases; nucleotides outside the gene matches: 4. Germline values: CDR1 DFQATT, CDR2 SNEGSKA (reference sequence). The CDR3 coding sequence is TGCAGTGCTAGAGATACGGGACTAGCGGTCTACGAGCAGTACTTC. Protein: CSARDTGLAVYEQYF.

The chain recombines TRBV4-2 with TRBJ2-7, with D perhaps matching TRBD2 (6 bases). There are 12 residues in the CDR3. CDR1 is LGHNA, CDR2 YNFKEQ, per germline. V dropped 6 bases and J dropped 3 bases, with 9 bases sitting between them. The CDR3 protein is CASSGTGYEQYF. CDR3 coding DNA: TGTGCCAGCAGTGGGACTGGCTACGAGCAGTACTTC.

This clonotype has only a few counts. V gene TRBV6-9 combines with J gene TRBJ1-1, with D uncertain. Trimming removed 3 bases at V and 2 bases at J, with 7 bases between. This CDR3 has 13 residues. The germline CDR1 and CDR2 sequences are MNHGY and SVAAGI. The CDR3 bases are TGTGCCAGCAGTTACGCAGAAAACACTGAAGCTTTCTTT. Its protein is CASSYAENTEAFF.

V usage is TRBV15 and J usage is TRBJ1-5; the match to TRBD1 covers 12 bases. The CDR3 totals 17 residues. Germline lookup yields CDR1 LNHNV and CDR2 YYDKDF (reference sequence). J was trimmed by 6 bases and V by 2 bases; bases with no gene match: 8. The CDR3, as DNA: TGTGCCACCAGCAGAAGAACCGGGACAGGGGGCGGTCAGCCCCAGCATTTT. It codes for CATSRRTGTGGGQPQHF.

Ten or more counts support this clonotype. The chain joins TRBV12-3 or TRBV12-4 to TRBJ2-5; D uncertain. Trimming pared 5 bases from V and 7 bases from J, leaving 11 bases between. The CDR3 length is 12 residues. The CDR3 sequence is CASSRATGTQYF. The CDR3 DNA reads TGTGCCAGCAGTAGGGCTACCGGGACCCAGTACTTC.

This chain links TRBV5-1 with TRBJ2-7, with D perhaps TRBD1 (5 bases). Germline loops: CDR1 SGHRS, CDR2 YFSETQ. Trimming pared 2 bases from V and 4 bases from J, leaving 13 bases between. This CDR3 contains 14 residues. For the CDR3, the DNA is TGCGCCAGCAGCTTCGCTGGGGCCCCTTACGAGCAGTACTTC. Translated, it gives CASSFAGAPYEQYF. Together with reference TRBV5-1 and TRBJ2-7, the CDR3 gives the full variable domain: KAGVTQTPRYLIKTRGQQVTLSCSPISGHRSVSWYQQTPGQGLQFLFEYFSETQRNKGNFPGRFSGRQFSNSRSEMNVSTLELGDSALYLCASSFAGAPYEQYFGPGTRLTVT.

Note on this clonotype: A read error is possible here, since a much larger clone lies one base away. This chain uses TRBV2 with TRBJ2-5; weak D call: TRBD1 (6 bases). V was trimmed by 6 bases and J by 5 bases, leaving 16 bases between them. This CDR3 spans 14 amino acids. Germline lookup yields CDR1 SNHLY and CDR2 FYNNEI. CDR3 residues: CASSASRGAETQYF. The CDR3 DNA follows: TGTGCCAGCAGCGCCAGCAGGGGAGCGGAGACCCAGTACTTC.

This clonotype came up a few times. V is TRBV25-1 and J is TRBJ2-2, with TRBD1 matching over 10 bases. This CDR3 contains 17 residues. V lost 2 bases and J lost 5; bases outside the gene matches: 8. Germline CDR1 MGHDK, CDR2 SYGVNS. This CDR3 reads CASSETYRDRGTGELFF. DNA for the CDR3: TGTGCCAGCAGTGAAACCTACCGGGACAGGGGAACCGGGGAGCTGTTTTTT.

This clonotype was seen a few times. The V call is TRBV15, the J call TRBJ1-1; D is undetermined. Germline V gene data show CDR1 as LNHNV and CDR2 as YYDKDF (reference sequence). Between the trimmed V and J ends, which lost 3 bases and 6 bases, there was a span of 14 bases. This CDR3 is built from 14 residues. Here the CDR3 DNA reads TGTGCCACCAGCAGTGAGGGCGCTAAAGCTGAAGCTTTCTTT. Its translation: CATSSEGAKAEAFF.

The V gene is TRBV12-5, the J gene TRBJ2-7; 10 nucleotides agree with TRBD2. This CDR3 region has 16 residues. V gave up 11 bases and J gave up 6 bases; unmatched junction bases: 19. Germline CDR1 is LGHNT and CDR2 is FRNRAP. The CDR3 spells CAAPTPSSGRGLEQYF. The DNA for the CDR3 is TGTGCTGCCCCGACCCCTTCTAGCGGGAGAGGCCTCGAGCAGTACTTC.

This clonotype was counted between two and nine times. Sequence at one end of the junction differs from germline and may be a read error. The DNA for the CDR3 is TGTGCCAGCAGCTCGGGGGCCGGGGCTAAAGAGGCCCAGTACTTC. This encodes CASSSGAGAKEAQYF. The chain is built from TRBV7-8 and TRBJ2-5; possibly TRBD1 or TRBD2 for D (6 bases each). The CDR3 length is 15 residues. Germline V lookup: CDR1 SGHVS, CDR2 FQNEAQ.

This clonotype was picked up many times. The chain employs TRBV7-2 and TRBJ1-2, with unresolved D. Germline CDR1 and CDR2: SGHTA and FQGNSA. This CDR3 region has 13 residues. The V end was cut by 5 bases, the J end by 3 bases, with 10 bases between. CDR3 coding DNA: TGTGCCAGCAGCCGAAATTTGGACTATGGCTACACCTTC. It yields the protein CASSRNLDYGYTF.

This rearrangement joins TRBV5-1 to TRBJ2-1; D is uncertain. Germline values: CDR1 SGHRS, CDR2 YFSETQ. The CDR3 has 15 residues. V lost 0 bases and J 6 bases, leaving 13 bases between the germline ends. The CDR3 bases are TGCGCCAGCAGCTTGGGGGATGTAGGGTTCAATGAGCAGTTCTTC. This encodes CASSLGDVGFNEQFF. Full variable domain (rest looked up from reference TRBV5-1 and TRBJ2-1): KAGVTQTPRYLIKTRGQQVTLSCSPISGHRSVSWYQQTPGQGLQFLFEYFSETQRNKGNFPGRFSGRQFSNSRSEMNVSTLELGDSALYLCASSLGDVGFNEQFFGPGTRLTVL.

V is TRBV29-1 and J is TRBJ2-7; no firm D call. Germline V gene lookup returns CDR1 SQVTM and CDR2 ANQGSEA. The CDR3 totals 13 residues. V gave up 0 bases and J gave up 3 bases, with 9 bases separating them. The CDR3 bases are TGCAGCGTTGAAGATTGGCCCTTCTACGAGCAGTACTTC. Its translation is CSVEDWPFYEQYF.

V and J are TRBV5-4 and TRBJ1-4, with D uncertain. The tail of the sequence fits TRBJ1-6 better, so the J call may be wrong. CDR3 length: 16 amino acids. The germline V gene encodes CDR1 SGHNT and CDR2 YYREEE (reference sequence). CDR3 bases: TGTGCCAGCAGTTCTACCCTAGCGGTGTCTAATTCACCCCTCCACTTT. Protein sequence: CASSSTLAVSNSPLHF.

This chain joins TRBV20-1 and TRBJ2-1; 9 bases are shared with TRBD2. This CDR3 is 13 amino acids long. The V gene's germline CDR1 is DFQATT and CDR2 SNEGSKA (reference sequence). This chain's CDR3 is CRVAGDSFNEQFF. As DNA, the CDR3 is TGCAGAGTAGCGGGAGACTCTTTCAATGAGCAGTTCTTC.

There are many counts of this clonotype. This rearrangement joins TRBV3-1 to TRBJ2-5; 9 bases match TRBD2. Unmatched junction bases numbered 11, after V lost 4 bases and J lost 5 bases. The CDR3 spans 16 residues. Germline V gene lookup returns CDR1 LGHDT and CDR2 YNNKEL (reference sequence). CDR3: CASSPKGLANEETQYF. The CDR3, as DNA: TGTGCCAGCAGCCCTAAGGGACTAGCCAACGAGGAGACCCAGTACTTC.

This clonotype occurred many times. The chain joins TRBV11-2 to TRBJ2-5; 9 bases match TRBD1. The V segment lost 5 bases and the J segment 7 bases; nucleotides outside the gene matches: 8. The CDR3 is 14 residues long. Germline-derived CDR1 and CDR2 are SGHAT and FQNNGV. The CDR3 DNA reads TGTGCCAGCAGCCCCGGACAGGGGTGGGGGACCCAGTACTTC. Translating gives CASSPGQGWGTQYF.